This T cell receptor (beta chain) was documented in a study of blood T cell repertoires in COVID-19. As for the study in general: Spain, Italy and the United States supplied samples that represented acute and convalescent COVID-19. PBMCs, B-cell-depleted T cells, or T cells were the source of the cDNA or gDNA that made up the material.

V was trimmed by 5 bases and J by 0 bases, leaving 15 bases between them. In germline, CDR1 is LNHDA, CDR2 SQIVND (reference sequence). The CDR3 sequence is 16 residues long. Original handling: Using reference gene primer amplification, nucleated cell counts were estimated. Assay used: immunoSEQ multiplex PCR; TCRdb lists only in-frame clones, some missing. The V and J calls and clone size were taken over from that table, and D and trimming were inferred from the DNA. This sample has fewer than 300,000 clones, with 88% found just once. The receptor was derived from a woman aged 25 to 39 with acute or convalescent COVID-19. Sequences were obtained from peripheral blood. V usage is TRBV19 and J usage is TRBJ2-3, with a possible D match to TRBD2 (5 bases). As DNA, the CDR3 is TGTGCCAGTAGTCTGGACTTAACGCCAAGCACAGATACGCAGTATTTT. It is translated as CASSLDLTPSTDTQYF.